This T cell receptor (beta chain) was recovered during a study of T-cell reconstitution after alpha-beta-depleted transplantation in children. This CDR3 has 17 amino acids. Germline CDR1 reads ENHRY; CDR2 reads SYGVKD. V dropped 7 bases and J dropped 6; count of bases not matched to a gene: 15. Unique molecular identifiers were built into the TCRbeta library. TCRdb processed the PCR reads anew with MiXCR; each CDR3 protein has one entry. The profile shows about 830,000 distinct CDR3 sequences, 16% of them singletons. This clonotype appeared a few times. This rearrangement joins TRBV10-3 to TRBJ2-7; 13 bases align to TRBD2. The origin of this receptor is a male patient younger than 18 who had a stem cell transplant for acute lymphoblastic leukemia, so the T cells may come from the graft donor. Here the sequenced sample was PBMCs, mostly from graft donor cells, taken 360 days after TCRalphabeta/CD19-depleted stem cell transplant. The CDR3 sequence is CAITPGLAGPEFGEQYF. The DNA for the CDR3 is TGTGCCATCACTCCGGGACTAGCGGGACCCGAGTTCGGCGAGCAGTACTTC.